This entry lists 5 T cell receptor beta chains sequenced from one sample in a study of T-cell memory formation after mild COVID-19. From the 5' RACE reads, TCRdb called clonotypes with MiXCR, one entry per CDR3 protein. This table has around 250,000 distinct CDR3 sequences, 15% to 20% appearing once. The sequenced material came from PBMCs or a T cell subset sorted from them (not recorded which). These TCRs come from a man aged 18 to 29 who had mild COVID-19 (a few samples of this study predate the infection). Cell type and time point are not known.

The V gene is TRBV7-2, the J gene TRBJ2-3, with 9 bases identical to TRBD2. Germline V gene data show CDR1 as SGHTA and CDR2 as FQGNSA. J was trimmed by 3 bases and V by 7 bases; bases with no gene match: 5. The CDR3 totals 14 residues. CDR3 in amino acids: CASTKRGVTDTQYF. Here the CDR3 DNA reads TGTGCCAGCACAAAGCGGGGGGTTACAGATACGCAGTATTTT.

This chain joins TRBV3-1 and TRBJ1-6; D is uncertain. V was pared by 0 bases and J by 10 bases, with 19 bases between. CDR3 length: 17 residues. Germline CDR1 reads LGHDT; CDR2 reads YNNKEL (reference sequence). CDR3 region: CASSQESAWRYLSPLHF. The CDR3 region has the DNA TGTGCCAGCAGCCAAGAGAGCGCCTGGAGATATCTGTCACCCCTCCACTTT.

The chain recombines TRBV20-1 with TRBJ2-2; TRBD1 might be the D (6 bases). The CDR3 contains 14 residues. V was shortened by 1 base and J by 3 bases, with 9 bases between the two germline ends. Germline lookup yields CDR1 DFQATT and CDR2 SNEGSKA (reference sequence). CDR3 sequence: CSARVGAYTGELFF. CDR3 DNA sequence: TGCAGTGCTAGAGTGGGGGCTTACACCGGGGAGCTGTTTTTT.

V gene TRBV6-1 combines with J gene TRBJ2-7; the D is unclear. Germline-derived CDR1 and CDR2 are MNHNS and SASEGT. The CDR3 consists of 12 residues. Trimming took off 10 bases at V and 2 bases at J, with 12 bases between the two ends. Written as DNA, the CDR3 is TGTGCCACCACCCGGGCCACCTACGAGCAGTACGTC. Encoded protein: CATTRATYEQYV.

A remark on this clonotype: A much larger clone is a single base away; this may be a read error. The rearrangement links TRBV6-2 or TRBV6-3 to TRBJ1-1; 10 bases fit TRBD1. This CDR3 spans 13 amino acids. The J segment lost 3 bases and the V segment lost 6 bases, leaving 1 base of the junction unmatched. Germline V lookup: CDR1 MNHEY, CDR2 SVGEGT. In DNA, the CDR3 is TGTGCCAGCAGGGACAGGGGGGACACTGAAGCTTTCTTT. Translating gives CASRDRGDTEAFF.